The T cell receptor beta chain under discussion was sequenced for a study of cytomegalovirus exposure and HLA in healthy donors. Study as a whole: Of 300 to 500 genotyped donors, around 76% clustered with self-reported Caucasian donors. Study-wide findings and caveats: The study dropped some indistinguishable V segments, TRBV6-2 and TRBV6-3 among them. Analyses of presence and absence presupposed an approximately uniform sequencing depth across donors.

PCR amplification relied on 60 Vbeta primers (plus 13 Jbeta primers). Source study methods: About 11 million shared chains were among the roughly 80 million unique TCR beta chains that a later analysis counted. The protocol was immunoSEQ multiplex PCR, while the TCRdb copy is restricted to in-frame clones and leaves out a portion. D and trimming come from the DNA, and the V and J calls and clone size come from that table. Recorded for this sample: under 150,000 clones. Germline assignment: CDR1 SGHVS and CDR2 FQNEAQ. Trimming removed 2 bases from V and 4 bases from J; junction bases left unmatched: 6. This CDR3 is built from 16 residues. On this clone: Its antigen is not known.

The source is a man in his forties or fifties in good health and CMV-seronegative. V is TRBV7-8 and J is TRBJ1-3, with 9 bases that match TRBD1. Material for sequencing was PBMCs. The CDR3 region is CASSLTGGLAGNTIYF. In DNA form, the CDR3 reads TGTGCCAGCAGCTTAACAGGGGGCTTGGCCGGAAACACCATATATTTT.